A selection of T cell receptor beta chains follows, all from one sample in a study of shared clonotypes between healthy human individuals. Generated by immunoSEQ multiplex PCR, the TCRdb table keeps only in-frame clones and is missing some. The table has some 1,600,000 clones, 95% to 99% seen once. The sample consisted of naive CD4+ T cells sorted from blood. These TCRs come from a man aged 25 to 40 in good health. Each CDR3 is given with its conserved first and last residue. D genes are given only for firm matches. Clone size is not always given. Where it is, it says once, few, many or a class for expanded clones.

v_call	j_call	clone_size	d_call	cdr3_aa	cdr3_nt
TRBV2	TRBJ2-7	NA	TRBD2	CASLPGLSSYEQYF	TGTGCCAGCCTGCCGGGACTAAGCTCCTACGAGCAGTACTTC
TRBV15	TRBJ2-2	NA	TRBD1	CATSRGGTANTGELFF	TGTGCCACCAGCAGAGGTGGGACAGCGAACACCGGGGAGCTGTTTTTT
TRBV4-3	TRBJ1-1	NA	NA	CASSQDRVLNTEAFF	TGCGCCAGCAGCCAAGATCGGGTGCTGAACACTGAAGCTTTCTTT
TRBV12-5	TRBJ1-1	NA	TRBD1	CASGSTGGRTEAFF	TGTGCTAGTGGTTCGACAGGGGGCCGGACTGAAGCTTTCTTT
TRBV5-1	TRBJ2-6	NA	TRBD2	CASSTTSGRAGANVLTF	TGCGCCAGCAGCACGACTAGCGGGAGAGCTGGGGCCAACGTCCTGACTTTC
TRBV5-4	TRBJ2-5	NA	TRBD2	CASSPRLAGAQETQYF	TGTGCCAGCAGCCCTCGACTAGCGGGAGCCCAAGAGACCCAGTACTTC
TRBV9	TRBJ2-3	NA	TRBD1	CASSVAGTGGPDTQYF	TGTGCCAGCAGCGTAGCCGGGACAGGGGGCCCAGATACGCAGTATTTT
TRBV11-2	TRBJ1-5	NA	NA	CASSSGTGQPQHF	TGTGCCAGCAGTTCCGGGACCGGCCAGCCCCAGCATTTT
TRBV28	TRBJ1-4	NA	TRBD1	CASSSTGQPDEKLFF	TGTGCCAGCAGTTCAACGGGACAGCCGGATGAAAAACTGTTTTTT
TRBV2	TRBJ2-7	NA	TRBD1	CASSQTGMKVGYEQYF	TGTGCCAGCAGTCAGACAGGGATGAAGGTGGGCTACGAGCAGTACTTC
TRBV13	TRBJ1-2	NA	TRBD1	CASSLTGTGGGYTF	TGTGCCAGCAGCTTAACCGGGACAGGGGGCGGCTACACCTTC
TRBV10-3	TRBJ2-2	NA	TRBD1	CAITGQDTGELFF	TGTGCCATCACTGGACAGGACACCGGGGAGCTGTTTTTT
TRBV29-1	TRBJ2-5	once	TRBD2	CSVPWTGGSPTTRQTQYF	TGCAGCGTTCCGTGGACGGGAGGTTCCCCCACGACAAGGCAGACCCAGTACTTC
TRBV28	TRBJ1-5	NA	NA	CASRRTATGQPQHF	TGTGCCAGCAGGCGAACAGCAACCGGTCAGCCCCAGCATTTT
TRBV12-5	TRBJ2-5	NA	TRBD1	CASGLYTGVQETQYF	TGTGCTAGTGGTTTGTATACAGGGGTCCAAGAGACCCAGTACTTC
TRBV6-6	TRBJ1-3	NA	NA	CASRPGTVGNTIYF	TGTGCCAGCAGACCCGGGACTGTCGGAAACACCATATATTTT
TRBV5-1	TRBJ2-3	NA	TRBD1	CASSTAGTGVADTQYF	TGCGCCAGCAGCACAGCCGGGACAGGGGTGGCAGATACGCAGTATTTT
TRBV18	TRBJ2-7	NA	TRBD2	CASSPLGPGLAGGRQYF	TGTGCCAGCTCACCATTGGGTCCAGGACTAGCGGGAGGGCGGCAGTACTTC
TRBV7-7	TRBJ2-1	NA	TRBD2	CASSSYGTSAQFF	TGTGCTAGCAGCTCCTACGGGACTAGCGCGCAGTTCTTC
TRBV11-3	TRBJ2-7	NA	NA	CASSFNIFGEQYF	TGTGCCAGCAGCTTTAACATCTTTGGGGAGCAGTACTTC
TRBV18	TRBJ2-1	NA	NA	CASSPTGISYNEQFF	TGTGCCAGCTCACCAACAGGGATATCCTACAATGAGCAGTTCTTC
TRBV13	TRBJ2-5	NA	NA	CASSPWAGETQYF	TGTGCCAGCAGCCCCTGGGCGGGAGAGACCCAGTACTTC
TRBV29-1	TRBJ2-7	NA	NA	CSVLTGYEQYF	TGCAGCGTCCTAACCGGGTACGAGCAGTACTTC
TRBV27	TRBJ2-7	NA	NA	CASSPRAPGEQYF	TGTGCCAGCAGTCCGCGGGCGCCGGGCGAGCAGTACTTC
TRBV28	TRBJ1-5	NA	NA	CASSLGGAAQPQHF	TGTGCCAGCTCCCTGGGGGGGGCAGCCCAGCCCCAGCATTTT
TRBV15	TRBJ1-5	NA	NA	CATSPSASSQPQHF	TGTGCCACCAGCCCCTCCGCGAGCAGTCAGCCCCAGCATTTT
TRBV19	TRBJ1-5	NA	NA	CASSPLRQSSNQPQHF	TGTGCCAGTAGTCCACTTAGGCAGAGTAGCAATCAGCCCCAGCATTTT
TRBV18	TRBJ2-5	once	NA	CASSPLEETQYF	TGTGCCAGCTCACCTCTAGAAGAGACCCAGTACTTC
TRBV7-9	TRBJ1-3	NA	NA	CASSSTENTIYF	TGTGCCAGCAGCTCGACAGAAAACACCATATATTTT
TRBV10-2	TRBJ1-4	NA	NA	CASSDQDRSINEKLFF	TGCGCCAGCAGTGACCAGGACCGTTCCATTAATGAAAAACTGTTTTTT
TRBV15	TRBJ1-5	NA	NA	CATSRNGQPQHF	TGTGCCACCAGCAGAAACGGTCAGCCCCAGCATTTT
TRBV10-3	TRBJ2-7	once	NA	CAISELGPTIREQYF	TGTGCCATCAGTGAGCTTGGGCCCACCATAAGGGAGCAGTACTTC
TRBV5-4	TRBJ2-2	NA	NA	CASSLVETGAAYTGELFF	TGTGCCAGCAGCTTGGTGGAGACGGGGGCTGCCTACACCGGGGAGCTGTTTTTT
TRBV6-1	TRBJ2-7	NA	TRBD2	CASELAGAYEQYF	TGTGCCAGCGAACTAGCGGGGGCCTACGAGCAGTACTTC
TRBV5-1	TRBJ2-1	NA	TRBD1	CASSTDRDSEQFF	TGCGCCAGCAGCACTGACAGGGACAGTGAGCAGTTCTTC
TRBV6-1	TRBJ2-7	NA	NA	CASSQYREQTYEQYF	TGTGCCAGCAGCCAGTACAGGGAACAAACCTACGAGCAGTACTTC
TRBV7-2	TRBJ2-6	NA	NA	CASSFPTGLSGANVLTF	TGTGCCAGCAGCTTCCCGACAGGTCTCTCTGGGGCCAACGTCCTGACTTTC
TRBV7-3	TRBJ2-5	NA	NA	CASSLIDQETQYF	TGTGCCAGCAGCCTCATAGATCAAGAGACCCAGTACTTC
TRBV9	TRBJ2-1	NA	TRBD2	CASSRIAGRVLNEQFF	TGTGCCAGCAGCCGTATAGCGGGAAGGGTGCTAAATGAGCAGTTCTTC
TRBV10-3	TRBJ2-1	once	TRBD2	CAIRTSGDSSYNEQFF	TGTGCCATCAGGACTAGCGGGGATAGCTCCTACAATGAGCAGTTCTTC
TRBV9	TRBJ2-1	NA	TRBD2	CASSPSGISNHEQFF	TGTGCCAGCAGCCCGAGCGGGATTAGTAACCATGAGCAGTTCTTC
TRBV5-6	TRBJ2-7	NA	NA	CASSLGGRHEQYF	TGTGCCAGCAGCCTGGGGGGGCGTCACGAGCAGTACTTC
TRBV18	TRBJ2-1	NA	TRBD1	CASSPQGQGYNEQFF	TGTGCCAGCTCACCACAGGGACAGGGGTACAATGAGCAGTTCTTC
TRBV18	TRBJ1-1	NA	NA	CASSPDTNTEAFF	TGTGCCAGCTCACCCGACACGAACACTGAAGCTTTCTTT
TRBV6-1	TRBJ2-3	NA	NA	CASRVTDTQYF	TGTGCCAGCAGGGTCACAGATACGCAGTATTTT
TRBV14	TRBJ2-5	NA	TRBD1	CASSQLYRGQRETQYF	TGTGCCAGCAGCCAACTTTATAGGGGGCAGAGGGAGACCCAGTACTTC
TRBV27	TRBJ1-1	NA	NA	CASSLTAGGVTEAFF	TGTGCCAGCAGTTTAACGGCCGGGGGCGTCACTGAAGCTTTCTTT
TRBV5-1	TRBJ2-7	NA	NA	CASSAPRGSYEQYF	TGCGCCAGCAGCGCGCCGAGGGGCTCCTACGAGCAGTACTTC
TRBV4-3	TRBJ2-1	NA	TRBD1	CASSQAGTGGEQFF	TGCGCCAGCAGCCAAGCCGGGACAGGCGGTGAGCAGTTCTTC
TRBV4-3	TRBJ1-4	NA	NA	CASSQVRGRDEKLFF	TGCGCCAGCAGCCAAGTTCGGGGGAGGGATGAAAAACTGTTTTTT
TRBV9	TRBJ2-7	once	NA	CASSVEGAGNYYEQYF	TGTGCCAGCAGCGTAGAAGGGGCTGGGAACTACTACGAGCAGTACTTC
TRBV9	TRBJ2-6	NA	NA	CASSHLSGANVLTF	TGTGCCAGCAGCCATCTCTCTGGGGCCAACGTCCTGACTTTC
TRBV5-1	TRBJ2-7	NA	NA	CASSLHPSSQGGHEQYF	TGCGCCAGCAGCTTGCACCCGAGTTCTCAGGGCGGCCACGAGCAGTACTTC
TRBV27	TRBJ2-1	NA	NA	CASSHRQSLHEQFF	TGTGCCAGCAGTCATCGACAGTCGCTCCATGAGCAGTTCTTC